The rows below give T cell receptor beta chains drawn from one sample of a study of beta chain features in type 1 diabetes. Assay: immunoSEQ multiplex PCR; the TCRdb copy retains only in-frame clones and omits some. This table holds about 700,000 clones, around an eighth found once. The specimen sequenced was naive CD4+ T cells from blood. The source of these receptors is a man aged 18 to 30 with type 1 diabetes. CDR3s include the opening cysteine and the closing phenylalanine or tryptophan. The order of the fields is D gene, J gene, V gene, clone size, CDR3 protein, CDR3 DNA. A D gene is named only where the DNA matches it firmly. Rows give clone size only sometimes, using once, few, many, or a class for an expanded clone.

D: -; J: TRBJ2-6; V: TRBV10-3; size: -; CDR3: CAIRGASGANVLTF; DNA: TGTGCCATCCGGGGGGCTTCTGGGGCCAACGTCCTGACTTTC
D: TRBD1; J: TRBJ2-1; V: TRBV5-1; size: -; CDR3: CASSRTGNTYNEQFF; DNA: TGCGCCAGCAGCCGGACAGGGAACACCTACAATGAGCAGTTCTTC
D: -; J: TRBJ2-3; V: TRBV9; size: -; CDR3: CASGYSGPSQYF; DNA: TGTGCCAGCGGGTACTCCGGCCCATCGCAGTATTTT
D: TRBD2; J: TRBJ2-7; V: TRBV7-2; size: -; CDR3: CASSLGLAGSYEQYF; DNA: TGTGCCAGCAGCTTAGGTCTAGCGGGGTCCTACGAGCAGTACTTC
D: TRBD1; J: TRBJ1-2; V: TRBV27; size: few; CDR3: CASSTLTGGAYGYTF; DNA: TGTGCCAGCAGTACCCTAACAGGGGGCGCTTATGGCTACACCTTC
D: TRBD1; J: TRBJ2-7; V: TRBV29-1; size: -; CDR3: CSVGGTGDYEQYF; DNA: TGCAGCGTTGGCGGGACAGGGGACTACGAGCAGTACTTC
D: -; J: TRBJ1-2; V: TRBV28; size: -; CDR3: CASSSLNYGYTF; DNA: TGTGCCAGCAGTTCCCTTAACTATGGCTACACCTTC
D: -; J: TRBJ1-2; V: TRBV6-1; size: -; CDR3: CASSEQGPVNYGYTF; DNA: TGTGCCAGCAGTGAACAGGGACCTGTTAACTATGGCTACACCTTC
D: -; J: TRBJ1-6; V: TRBV2; size: -; CDR3: CASSQSDGSPLHF; DNA: TGTGCCAGCAGTCAGTCCGACGGGTCACCCCTCCACTTT
D: TRBD1; J: TRBJ2-2; V: TRBV27; size: -; CDR3: CASSRTGYNTGELFF; DNA: TGTGCCAGCAGTCGGACAGGTTATAACACCGGGGAGCTGTTTTTT
D: TRBD1; J: TRBJ1-5; V: TRBV4-2; size: -; CDR3: CASSQGGTEYNQPQHF; DNA: TGTGCCAGCAGCCAAGGAGGGACAGAGTACAATCAGCCCCAGCATTTT
D: TRBD1; J: TRBJ2-7; V: TRBV2; size: few; CDR3: CASSVRQGVDEQYF; DNA: TGTGCCAGCAGTGTACGACAGGGAGTAGACGAGCAGTACTTC
D: -; J: TRBJ1-1; V: TRBV23-1; size: few; CDR3: CASSQSWGFDTEAFF; DNA: TGCGCCAGCAGTCAATCGTGGGGGTTCGACACTGAAGCTTTCTTT
D: -; J: TRBJ1-2; V: TRBV5-1; size: -; CDR3: CASSPGTVYYGYTF; DNA: TGCGCCAGCAGCCCGGGTACAGTCTACTATGGCTACACCTTC
D: TRBD1; J: TRBJ1-1; V: TRBV7-9; size: -; CDR3: CASSTWDRENTEAFF; DNA: TGTGCCAGCAGCACCTGGGACAGGGAGAACACTGAAGCTTTCTTT
D: -; J: TRBJ2-5; V: TRBV11-1; size: -; CDR3: CASSFAPTEKETQYF; DNA: TGTGCCAGCAGCTTCGCCCCCACTGAAAAGGAGACCCAGTACTTC
D: TRBD2; J: TRBJ2-5; V: TRBV4-2; size: few; CDR3: CASSPQLAKVTTETQYF; DNA: TGTGCCAGCAGCCCACAACTAGCGAAGGTAACCACAGAGACCCAGTACTTC
D: -; J: TRBJ2-3; V: TRBV7-9; size: few; CDR3: CASSFGGATDTQYF; DNA: TGTGCCAGCAGCTTCGGCGGGGCTACAGATACGCAGTATTTT
D: -; J: TRBJ2-3; V: TRBV7-2; size: few; CDR3: CASSSRTWTDTQYF; DNA: TGTGCCAGCAGCTCCCGGACATGGACAGATACGCAGTATTTT
D: TRBD1; J: TRBJ1-3; V: TRBV4-1; size: few; CDR3: CASGQGAGNTIYF; DNA: TGCGCCAGCGGACAGGGGGCAGGAAACACCATATATTTT
D: -; J: TRBJ2-2; V: TRBV6-5; size: -; CDR3: CASSYIAGNTGELFF; DNA: TGTGCCAGCAGTTATATCGCGGGAAACACCGGGGAGCTGTTTTTT
D: -; J: TRBJ1-2; V: TRBV30; size: few; CDR3: CAWSVSGFYGYTF; DNA: TGTGCCTGGAGTGTATCGGGATTCTATGGCTACACCTTC
D: TRBD1; J: TRBJ2-4; V: TRBV6-5; size: few; CDR3: CATLDREKNIQYF; DNA: TGTGCCACCTTGGACAGGGAGAAAAACATTCAGTACTTC
D: -; J: TRBJ2-3; V: TRBV28; size: -; CDR3: CASSRGGSGTDTQYF; DNA: TGTGCCAGCAGTCGAGGAGGGTCGGGCACAGATACGCAGTATTTT
D: -; J: TRBJ1-2; V: TRBV13; size: few; CDR3: CASRTTGSYGYTF; DNA: TGTGCCAGCAGAACTACAGGGAGCTATGGCTACACCTTC
D: -; J: TRBJ2-7; V: TRBV19; size: few; CDR3: CASRRDPLYEQYF; DNA: TGTGCCAGCCGCCGGGACCCCCTTTACGAGCAGTACTTC
D: -; J: TRBJ1-1; V: TRBV2; size: few; CDR3: CASSVLGRGEAFF; DNA: TGTGCCAGCAGTGTCCTCGGACGGGGTGAAGCTTTCTTT
D: TRBD2; J: TRBJ2-5; V: TRBV6-6; size: few; CDR3: CASGVAGAQETQYF; DNA: TGTGCCAGCGGGGTAGCGGGGGCCCAAGAGACCCAGTACTTC
D: -; J: TRBJ2-1; V: TRBV5-1; size: -; CDR3: CASTLKNWDEQFF; DNA: TGCGCCAGCACCCTCAAAAACTGGGATGAGCAGTTCTTC
D: -; J: TRBJ2-7; V: TRBV30; size: few; CDR3: CAWVTVPSYEQYF; DNA: TGTGCCTGGGTGACAGTTCCATCCTACGAGCAGTACTTC
D: -; J: TRBJ2-7; V: TRBV5-1; size: few; CDR3: CASSLAGRGEQYF; DNA: TGCGCCAGCAGCTTAGCGGGCAGAGGGGAGCAGTACTTC
D: TRBD1; J: TRBJ1-5; V: TRBV27; size: -; CDR3: CASSSEFPQGASNQPQHF; DNA: TGTGCCAGCAGTTCCGAATTCCCGCAGGGGGCTAGCAATCAGCCCCAGCATTTT
D: -; J: TRBJ1-1; V: TRBV7-3; size: few; CDR3: CASSLKKNTEAFF; DNA: TGTGCCAGCAGCCTAAAAAAGAACACTGAAGCTTTCTTT
D: TRBD2; J: TRBJ2-7; V: TRBV7-2; size: few; CDR3: CASCLTSGGTYEQYF; DNA: TGTGCCAGCTGCTTGACAAGCGGGGGAACCTACGAGCAGTACTTC
D: -; J: TRBJ2-1; V: TRBV5-1; size: few; CDR3: CASSFTKNEQFF; DNA: TGCGCCAGCAGCTTCACGAAAAATGAGCAGTTCTTC
D: TRBD1; J: TRBJ2-4; V: TRBV28; size: -; CDR3: CASSPQGAGNIQYF; DNA: TGTGCCAGCAGTCCCCAGGGGGCAGGGAACATTCAGTACTTC
D: TRBD1; J: TRBJ1-2; V: TRBV10-3; size: few; CDR3: CAIGTGDGYTF; DNA: TGTGCCATCGGGACAGGGGATGGCTACACCTTC